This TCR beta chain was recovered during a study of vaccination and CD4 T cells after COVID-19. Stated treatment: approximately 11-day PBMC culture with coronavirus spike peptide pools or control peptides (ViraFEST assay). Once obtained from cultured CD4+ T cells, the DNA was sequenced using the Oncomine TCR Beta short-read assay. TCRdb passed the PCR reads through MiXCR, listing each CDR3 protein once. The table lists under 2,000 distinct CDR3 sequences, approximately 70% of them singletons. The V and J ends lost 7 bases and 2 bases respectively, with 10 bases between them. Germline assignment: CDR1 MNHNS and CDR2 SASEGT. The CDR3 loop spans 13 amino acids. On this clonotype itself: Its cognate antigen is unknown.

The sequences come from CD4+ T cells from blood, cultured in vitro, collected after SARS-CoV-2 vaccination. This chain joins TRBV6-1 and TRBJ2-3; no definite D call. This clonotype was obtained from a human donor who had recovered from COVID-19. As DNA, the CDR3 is TGTGCCAGCATGGGCAAATACACAGATACGCAGTATTTT. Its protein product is CASMGKYTDTQYF.